The 3 T cell receptor beta chains below all came from one sample that was sequenced in a study of graft-versus-host responses after intestinal transplantation. These receptors' targets are unknown. Measured with immunoSEQ multiplex PCR; TCRdb has only the in-frame clones, and not every one. The table has tens of thousands of clones, around 93% seen once. Specimen: unstimulated CD8+ T cells sorted from spleen or lymph node cells, collected before intestinal transplant. The receptors originated from a human donor who received an intestinal transplant.

The chain uses TRBV19 and TRBJ1-2; the D gene is possibly TRBD1 (6 bases). The CDR3 consists of 14 residues. Trimming removed 3 bases at V and 6 bases at J, with 14 bases between. The germline V gene encodes CDR1 LNHDA and CDR2 SQIVND (reference sequence). The DNA of the CDR3 is TGTGCCAGTAGTATTGTCTTAAAGGGGGATGGCTACACCTTC. The encoded protein is CASSIVLKGDGYTF.

The chain recombines TRBV13 with TRBJ2-7; D unresolved. With 5 bases removed from V and 2 bases from J, the gap between germline ends came to 13 bases. Germline V lookup: CDR1 PRHDT, CDR2 FYEKMQ (reference sequence). The CDR3 runs to 14 residues. The CDR3 protein is CASSLLQTPYEQYF. In DNA, the CDR3 is TGTGCCAGCAGCCTCCTACAGACCCCCTACGAGCAGTACTTC.

This chain joins TRBV4-3 and TRBJ2-2, with D maybe TRBD2 (5 bases). V was shortened by 0 bases and J by 5 bases, with 10 bases between the two germline ends. The germline V gene has CDR1 LGHNA and CDR2 YSLEER. The CDR3 contains 15 residues. CDR3 in DNA: TGCGCCAGCAGCCAAGATCGGGATGCAACCGGGGAGCTGTTTTTT. Amino acids: CASSQDRDATGELFF.